The clone carrying this TCR beta chain was recorded a few times. Its specificity is not known. The germline V gene has CDR1 LGHDT and CDR2 YNNKEL (reference sequence). Deletions cut 0 bases from V and 7 bases from J, with 15 bases between. This CDR3 has 16 residues. The data were obtained in a study of identical twins. Study findings and constraints: Abundant beta clonotypes from cord blood bore fewer insertions; memory repertoires lacked this pattern.

Carrying unique molecular identifiers, the cDNA also gained a universal primer site through template switching. TCRdb reprocessed the 5' RACE reads with MiXCR, giving one entry per CDR3 protein. The repertoire holds under 1 million distinct CDR3 sequences, with more than 9% as singletons. The data also belong to a second study, concerning yellow fever vaccine responses in identical twins. That publication notes: Reported findings indicate that twins' vaccine T cell responses seemed partially convergent, partially personalized.

The V call is TRBV3-1, the J call TRBJ2-2; maybe TRBD2 (5 bases). The TCR originated in a woman aged 18-35 years in good health. The sequenced sample was PBMCs. Here the CDR3 reads CASSQEGRPEGGELFF. CDR3 sequence (DNA): TGTGCCAGCAGCCAAGAGGGTCGCCCTGAGGGCGGGGAGCTGTTTTTT.